The 8 T cell receptor beta chains listed next were all sequenced from one sample in a study of T cell changes during pregnancy in multiple sclerosis. Method: immunoSEQ multiplex PCR; TCRdb's copy keeps in-frame clones and lacks some. The sample comprises just under 65,000 clones, about 96% of which are singletons, and about 2.3% rests with the top ten. This specimen was CD8+ T cells from peripheral blood mononuclear cells, taken after pregnancy. The receptors originated from a female donor with multiple sclerosis, enrolled in a pregnancy study.

The table lists this clone with a count of one. The rearrangement links TRBV29-1 to TRBJ2-2; D unclear. The V gene lost 6 bases and the J gene lost 3 bases, with 8 bases spanning the gap. Germline loops: CDR1 SQVTM, CDR2 ANQGSEA. The CDR3 has 12 amino acids. CDR3 loop: CSVPGYTGELFF. CDR3 coding DNA: TGCAGCGTACCGGGTTACACCGGGGAGCTGTTTTTT.

The chain combines TRBV5-4 with TRBJ1-1; no reliable D call. The germline V gene has CDR1 SGHNT and CDR2 YYREEE (reference sequence). Trimming removed 0 bases at V and 6 bases at J, with 9 bases between. The CDR3 is 13 residues long. CDR3 DNA: TGTGCCAGCAGCTTGGGGAGGGATCCTGAAGCTTTCTTT. It encodes CASSLGRDPEAFF. The variable domain in full, completed from reference TRBV5-4 and TRBJ1-1, reads ETGVTQSPTHLIKTRGQQVTLRCSSQSGHNTVSWYQQALGQGPQFIFQYYREEENGRGNFPPRFSGLQFPNYSSELNVNALELDDSALYLCASSLGRDPEAFFGQGTRLTVV.

The rearrangement joins TRBV7-9 to TRBJ2-2, with 10 nucleotides matching TRBD1. Germline CDR1 reads SEHNR; CDR2 reads FQNEAQ (reference sequence). V was pared by 6 bases and J by 7 bases, with 2 bases of the junction left unmatched. The CDR3 is 13 residues long. The CDR3 region is CASRGTGDGELFF. In DNA form, the CDR3 reads TGTGCCAGCAGGGGGACAGGGGACGGGGAGCTGTTTTTT.

The V and J genes are TRBV27 and TRBJ1-5, with D perhaps matching TRBD1 (6 bases). This CDR3 is built from 14 residues. V dropped 3 bases and J dropped 5 bases, with 11 bases sitting between them. Looked up from germline, CDR1 is MNHEY and CDR2 is SMNVEV (reference sequence). The CDR3, as DNA: TGTGCCAGCAGTTTTCAGGGGAACCATCAGCCCCAGCATTTT. Translating gives CASSFQGNHQPQHF.

V usage is TRBV2 and J usage is TRBJ2-7; TRBD1 matches 7 bases. J lost 6 bases, V lost 8 bases, and 4 bases had no gene match. This CDR3 has 11 residues. The germline V gene encodes CDR1 SNHLY and CDR2 FYNNEI. CDR3 sequence: CASLGGPEQYF. DNA for the CDR3: TGTGCCAGCTTAGGGGGCCCCGAGCAGTACTTC. Drawing the rest from reference TRBV2 and TRBJ2-7, the complete variable domain is EPEVTQTPSHQVTQMGQEVILRCVPISNHLYFYWYRQILGQKVEFLVSFYNNEISEKSEIFDDQFSVERPDGSNFTLKIRSTKLEDSAMYFCASLGGPEQYFGPGTRLTVT.

The genes are TRBV7-9 and TRBJ2-5; TRBD1 matches at 7 bases. V shed 5 bases and J 5 bases; nucleotides not matched to a gene: 14. Germline V lookup: CDR1 SEHNR, CDR2 FQNEAQ (reference sequence). CDR3 length: 16 residues. The CDR3 loop is CASSLRQGPVLETQYF. The CDR3 DNA reads as TGTGCCAGCAGCCTCCGACAGGGCCCCGTTCTGGAGACCCAGTACTTC.

Here the CDR3 reads CASTKLAGGQDEQFF. The CDR3 nucleotides are TGTGCCAGCACCAAACTAGCGGGAGGGCAGGATGAGCAGTTCTTC. This sequence joins TRBV6-5 and TRBJ2-1; 13 bases fit TRBD2. CDR3 length: 15 amino acids. J lost 8 bases, V lost 7 bases, and 8 bases had no gene match. From germline, CDR1 is MNHEY and CDR2 SVGAGI.

The chain employs TRBV7-9 and TRBJ2-5; D possibly corresponds to TRBD1 (5 bases). The ends were cut back, 5 bases at V and 1 base at J, with 20 bases in the middle. CDR3 length equals 17 residues. In germline, CDR1 is SEHNR, CDR2 FQNEAQ (reference sequence). The CDR3 here is CASSLLGRKEFQETQYF. In nucleotides, the CDR3 is TGTGCCAGCAGCCTTTTGGGGCGGAAGGAGTTCCAAGAGACCCAGTACTTC.